This T cell receptor beta chain was identified in a study of CD8+ T cells in alopecia areata. Study overall: It was 6 to 18 months of tofacitinib, and then there were 6 months off drug.

Study outcomes and limitations: Expanded CD8+ clones among the top 100, and scalp clonality, were significantly decreased by tofacitinib.

As for treatment: oral pan-JAK inhibitor, 5-10 mg twice daily. From PBMCs, CD4+ and CD8+ T cells were sorted. J was trimmed by 5 bases and V by 2 bases; bases with no gene match: 4. Germline V lookup: CDR1 KGHSH, CDR2 LQKENI. The CDR3 is 15 amino acids. Extraction of RNA preceded its reverse transcription into cDNA, which served as the sequencing template. Repertoires were generated with immunoSEQ multiplex PCR, while TCRdb's copy carries only in-frame clones and drops some. The sample records fewer than 250,000 clones, about two fifths being singletons. This clone was detected a few times. Its specificity is not known.

This material consisted of CD4+ T cells sorted from blood, taken between weeks 30 and 35, from a patient treated with tofacitinib. The J gene is TRBJ2-1, the V gene TRBV18; 9 nucleotides line up with TRBD1. The clonotype was recovered from a human donor with alopecia areata. CDR3 sequence reads: CASSPGTGLHNEQFF. The CDR3 nucleotides are TGTGCCAGCTCACCAGGGACAGGGCTACACAATGAGCAGTTCTTC.